The sequence of this T cell receptor beta chain was determined in a study of cytomegalovirus exposure and HLA in healthy donors. Germline CDR1 reads SGDLS; CDR2 reads YYNGEE. Trimming removed 2 bases at V and 0 bases at J, with 9 bases between. The CDR3 is made up of 14 amino acids. The PCR ran on 60 Vbeta and 13 Jbeta primers. The table came from immunoSEQ multiplex PCR; TCRdb's copy has only in-frame clones and leaves some out. Of a few hundred thousand clones listed, 81% were seen once; the top ten hold about 7.3%. The rearrangement joins TRBV9 to TRBJ2-7, with a weak D call TRBD2 (6 bases). The receptor was isolated from an older woman in good health and CMV-seropositive. The sample was PBMCs. DNA for the CDR3: TGTGCCAGCAGCGTGTTCGGGAGCTCCTACGAGCAGTACTTC. It encodes CASSVFGSSYEQYF.